This TCR beta chain is drawn from a study of shared clonotypes between healthy human individuals. On sorted subsets, replicate PCRs used about 0.2 ug DNA, or some 28,000 T cell genomes. Here immunoSEQ multiplex PCR was the method, and the copy in TCRdb shows in-frame clones only, minus some. The repertoire holds 300,000 to 350,000 clones, roughly 70% seen once, with around 9.3% in the top ten. Whole-study findings and limits: Collection of samples was limited to blood; tissue repertoires likely differ. The study drew on few donors, limiting represented genetic and exposure-history diversity.

Note on this clone: Its target is not known.

The sequence was collected from a man aged 30 to 39 in good health. The sequenced sample was memory CD4+ T cells sorted from blood. Subset described: CD45RA-negative fraction.

In DNA form, the CDR3 reads TGTGCCAGCAGCTTAGTTGGTGTAACGGGCGAGCAGTACTTC. Protein product: CASSLVGVTGEQYF. The chain carries TRBV7-2 and TRBJ2-7; no clear D. The V end lost 1 base, the J end lost 6 bases, and 13 bases lay between the germline ends. Germline V gives CDR1 SGHTA, CDR2 FQGNSA. CDR3 length equals 14 residues.